This entry features one T cell receptor beta chain sequence. No antigen is known for it. Germline-derived CDR1 and CDR2 are SGDLS and YYNGEE. V shed 0 bases and J shed 11 bases, with 17 bases lying between them. The CDR3 runs to 14 residues. This specimen belongs to a study of graft-versus-host responses after intestinal transplantation. Here immunoSEQ multiplex PCR was the method, and the copy in TCRdb shows in-frame clones only, minus some. The sample has around 45,000 clones, around 90% seen once. General observations from the study: Recipient bone marrow held GvH clones, some seen earlier in ileum or blood.

The chain combines TRBV9 with TRBJ1-1; D not resolved. The sample consisted of unstimulated CD4+ T cells sorted from spleen or lymph node cells, taken before transplant. This sequence originates from a human donor who was the organ donor for an intestinal transplant. DNA of the CDR3: TGTGCCAGCAGCGTAGATGCTACAGCCCACAGTGCTTTCTTT. It specifies CASSVDATAHSAFF.